These 12 T cell receptor beta chains were all obtained from the same sample, sequenced in a study of vaccination and CD4 T cells after COVID-19. The Oncomine TCR Beta short-read assay was applied to DNA of cultured CD4+ T cells. TCRdb used MiXCR to reprocess the PCR reads, holding one entry per CDR3 protein. The sample has some 23,000 distinct CDR3 sequences; more than 25% are singletons. Regarding time point: late sampling 161 to 241 days after vaccination in a few convalescent patients. The treatment: roughly 11-day PBMC culture with coronavirus spike peptide pools or control peptides (ViraFEST assay). The antigens of these receptors remain unknown. Specimen: CD4+ T cells from blood, cultured in vitro, collected about 7 months after SARS-CoV-2 vaccination. Every receptor here comes from a human donor who had recovered from COVID-19.

This clonotype came up many times. The rearrangement joins TRBV20-1 to TRBJ2-5; D possibly corresponds to TRBD1 (6 bases). V was trimmed by 4 bases and J by 7 bases, leaving 16 bases between them. This CDR3 comprises 13 residues. Germline-derived CDR1 and CDR2 are DFQATT and SNEGSKA (reference sequence). CDR3 nucleotides: TGCAGTGCTACCATCCCGGGACAACTGACCCAGTACTTC. It is translated as CSATIPGQLTQYF.

The chain carries TRBV27 and TRBJ2-5; D uncertain. This CDR3 has 11 amino acids. Germline V gene data show CDR1 as MNHEY and CDR2 as SMNVEV (reference sequence). V lost 9 bases and J lost 5, with 10 bases in between. CDR3 amino acids: CAREFPETQYF. CDR3 nucleotides: TGTGCCAGGGAGTTTCCGGAGACCCAGTACTTC.

This clonotype occurred a few times. CDR3 loop: CAISERWDETQYF. As DNA, the CDR3 is TGTGCCATCAGTGAGAGGTGGGACGAGACCCAGTACTTC. The rearrangement joins TRBV10-3 to TRBJ2-5, with D perhaps TRBD1 or TRBD2 (5 bases each). The V end lost 2 bases, the J end lost 5 bases, and 9 bases lay between the germline ends. Germline CDR1 and CDR2: ENHRY and SYGVKD. This CDR3 has 13 amino acids.

CDR3 residues: CSADRQGASYEQYF. The CDR3 nucleotides are TGCAGTGCAGACCGACAGGGGGCATCCTACGAGCAGTACTTC. The chain employs TRBV20-1 and TRBJ2-7; 10 positions agree with TRBD1. V shed 6 bases and J 1 base; nucleotides not matched to a gene: 6. Germline CDR1 DFQATT, CDR2 SNEGSKA (reference sequence). The CDR3 sequence is 14 residues long.

V gene TRBV5-4 combines with J gene TRBJ2-3; 7 bases align to TRBD1. Trimming at V came to 9 bases and at J to 3 bases, leaving 1 base not matched to a gene. In germline, CDR1 is SGHNT, CDR2 YYREEE (reference sequence). CDR3 length equals 11 residues. The CDR3 sequence is CATGGTDTQYF. For the CDR3, the DNA is TGTGCCACAGGGGGAACAGATACGCAGTATTTT.

This clonotype was detected only a few times. The chain recombines TRBV20-1 with TRBJ1-5; TRBD1 agrees at 7 bases. V shed 3 bases and J 2 bases; nucleotides not matched to a gene: 7. The CDR3 contains 15 residues. Looked up from germline, CDR1 is DFQATT and CDR2 is SNEGSKA (reference sequence). The CDR3 DNA reads TGCAGTGCTAGCTGGAGCCAGGGGGGCAATCAGCCCCAGCATTTT. This sequence encodes CSASWSQGGNQPQHF.

This clonotype has only a few counts. V gene TRBV19 combines with J gene TRBJ2-5, with unresolved D. Germline values: CDR1 LNHDA, CDR2 SQIVND (reference sequence). V lost 6 bases, J lost 7 bases, and 18 bases lay in between. This CDR3 has 14 amino acids. In DNA form, the CDR3 reads TGTGCCAGTAGCAACGACCCGAGTCTAGGGACCCAGTACTTC. It translates to CASSNDPSLGTQYF. The full variable domain, completed using reference TRBV19 and TRBJ2-5, is DGGITQSPKYLFRKEGQNVTLSCEQNLNHDAMYWYRQDPGQGLRLIYYSQIVNDFQKGDIAEGYSVSREKKESFPLTVTSAQKNPTAFYLCASSNDPSLGTQYFGPGTRLLVL.

This clonotype was observed a few times. The chain carries TRBV20-1 and TRBJ2-7; D possibly corresponds to TRBD2 (5 bases). This CDR3 spans 13 amino acids. V gave up 5 bases and J gave up 1 base, with 12 bases separating them. Germline CDR1 and CDR2: DFQATT and SNEGSKA (reference sequence). CDR3 DNA: TGCAGTGCTGCCCGGGGAGCGTCCTACGAGCAGTACTTC. Translating gives CSAARGASYEQYF.

V gene TRBV7-3 combines with J gene TRBJ2-1; 9 bases match TRBD2. This CDR3 is built from 16 residues. In germline, CDR1 is SGHTA, CDR2 FQGTGA. J gave up 4 bases and V 5 bases, and 9 bases lay outside the gene matches. The chain's CDR3 is CASSPLAGAGYNEQFF. DNA of the CDR3: TGTGCCAGCAGCCCATTAGCGGGAGCTGGGTACAATGAGCAGTTCTTC. Drawing the rest from reference TRBV7-3 and TRBJ2-1, the complete variable domain is GAGVSQTPSNKVTEKGKYVELRCDPISGHTALYWYRQSLGQGPEFLIYFQGTGAADDSGLPNDRFFAVRPEGSVSTLKIQRTERGDSAVYLCASSPLAGAGYNEQFFGPGTRLTVL.

CDR3 DNA sequence: TGCAGTGCTAGCCGGTCAGAGACCGAGCAGTACTTC. Its translation: CSASRSETEQYF. This chain links TRBV20-1 with TRBJ2-7; D gene ambiguous. V was trimmed by 3 bases and J by 6 bases, leaving 12 bases between them. In germline, CDR1 is DFQATT, CDR2 SNEGSKA (reference sequence). The CDR3 covers 12 residues.

The V call is TRBV28, the J call TRBJ2-5; the match to TRBD1 covers 7 bases. V gave up 9 bases and J gave up 5 bases; unmatched junction bases: 18. The germline gives CDR1 MDHEN, CDR2 SYDVKM. The CDR3 runs 16 residues. CDR3 residues: CASCRITQGYGETQYF. The CDR3, as DNA: TGTGCCAGTTGCCGTATAACACAGGGGTACGGTGAGACCCAGTACTTC.

The sample holds a few counts of this clonotype. The chain carries TRBV15 and TRBJ1-5; D remains unclear. The CDR3 sequence is 14 residues long. Trimming left V 5 bases short and J 5 bases short, with 13 bases between. In germline, CDR1 is LNHNV, CDR2 YYDKDF (reference sequence). The CDR3 sequence: CATSGLWADQPQHF. DNA for the CDR3: TGTGCCACCAGCGGATTGTGGGCGGATCAGCCCCAGCATTTT.